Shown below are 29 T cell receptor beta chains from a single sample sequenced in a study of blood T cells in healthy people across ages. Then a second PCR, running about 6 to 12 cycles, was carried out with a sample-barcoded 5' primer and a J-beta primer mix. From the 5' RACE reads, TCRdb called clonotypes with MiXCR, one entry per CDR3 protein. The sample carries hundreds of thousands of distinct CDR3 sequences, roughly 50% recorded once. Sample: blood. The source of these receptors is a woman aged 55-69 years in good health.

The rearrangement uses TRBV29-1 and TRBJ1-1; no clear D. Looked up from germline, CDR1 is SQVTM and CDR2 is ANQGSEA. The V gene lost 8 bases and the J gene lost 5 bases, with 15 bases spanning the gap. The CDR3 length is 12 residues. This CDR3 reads CSYTDGGTEAFF. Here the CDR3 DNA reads TGCAGCTACACGGATGGAGGAACTGAAGCTTTCTTT.

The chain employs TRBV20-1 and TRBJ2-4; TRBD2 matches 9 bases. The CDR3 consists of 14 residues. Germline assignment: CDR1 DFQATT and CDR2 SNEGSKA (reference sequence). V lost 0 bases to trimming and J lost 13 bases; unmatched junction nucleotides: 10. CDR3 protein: CSAREVAGAGEQYF. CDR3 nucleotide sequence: TGCAGTGCTAGAGAGGTAGCGGGGGCGGGGGAGCAGTACTTC.

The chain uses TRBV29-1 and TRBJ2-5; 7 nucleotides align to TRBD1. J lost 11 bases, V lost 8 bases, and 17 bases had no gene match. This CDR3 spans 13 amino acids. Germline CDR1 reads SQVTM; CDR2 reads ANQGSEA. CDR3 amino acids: CSPTGTALTEQYF. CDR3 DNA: TGCAGCCCCACCGGGACAGCCCTCACTGAGCAGTACTTC.

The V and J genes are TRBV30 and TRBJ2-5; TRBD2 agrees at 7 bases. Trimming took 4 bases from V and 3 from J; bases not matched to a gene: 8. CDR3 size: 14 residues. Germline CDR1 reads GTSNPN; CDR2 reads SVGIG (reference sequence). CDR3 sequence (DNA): TGTGCCTGGAATCCGACTAGCTTAAAAGAGACCCAGTACTTC. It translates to CAWNPTSLKETQYF.

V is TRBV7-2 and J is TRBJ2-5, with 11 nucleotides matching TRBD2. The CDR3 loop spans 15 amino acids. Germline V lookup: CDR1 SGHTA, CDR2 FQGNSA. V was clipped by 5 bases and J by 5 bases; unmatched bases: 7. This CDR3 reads CASSRTSSGGETQYF. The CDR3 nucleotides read TGTGCCAGCAGCCGAACTTCTAGCGGGGGGGAGACCCAGTACTTC.

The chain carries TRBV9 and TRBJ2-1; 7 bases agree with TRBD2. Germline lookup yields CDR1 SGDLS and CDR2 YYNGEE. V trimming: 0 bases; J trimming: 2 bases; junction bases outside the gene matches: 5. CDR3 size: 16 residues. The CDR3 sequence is CASSVGAGEPYNEQFF. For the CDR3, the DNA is TGTGCCAGCAGCGTAGGGGCGGGAGAGCCCTACAATGAGCAGTTCTTC.

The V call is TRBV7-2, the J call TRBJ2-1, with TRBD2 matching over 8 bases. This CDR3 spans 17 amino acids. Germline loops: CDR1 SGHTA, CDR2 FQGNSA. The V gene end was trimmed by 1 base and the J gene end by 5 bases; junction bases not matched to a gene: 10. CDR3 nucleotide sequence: TGTGCCAGCAGCTTAGTTGGCGGGGGGCTAGCCGACAATGAGCAGTTCTTC. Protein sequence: CASSLVGGGLADNEQFF.

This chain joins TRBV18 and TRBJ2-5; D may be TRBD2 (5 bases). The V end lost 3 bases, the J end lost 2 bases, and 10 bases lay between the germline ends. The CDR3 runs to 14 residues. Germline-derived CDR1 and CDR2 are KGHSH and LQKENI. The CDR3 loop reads CASSPSAAQETQYF. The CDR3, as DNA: TGTGCCAGCTCACCTAGCGCGGCTCAAGAGACCCAGTACTTC.

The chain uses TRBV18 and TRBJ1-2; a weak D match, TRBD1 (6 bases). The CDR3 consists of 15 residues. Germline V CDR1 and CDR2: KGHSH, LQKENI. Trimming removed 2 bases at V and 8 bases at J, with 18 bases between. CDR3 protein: CASSPARGALGGYTF. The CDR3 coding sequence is TGTGCCAGCTCACCAGCCAGGGGTGCTCTGGGCGGCTACACCTTC.

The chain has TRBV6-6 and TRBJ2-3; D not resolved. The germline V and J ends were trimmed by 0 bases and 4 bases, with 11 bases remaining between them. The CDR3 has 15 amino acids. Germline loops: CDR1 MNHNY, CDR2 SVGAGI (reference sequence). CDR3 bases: TGTGCCAGCAGTTACTCGAGGCCCGGCGCAGATACGCAGTATTTT. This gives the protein CASSYSRPGADTQYF.

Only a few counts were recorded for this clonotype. In DNA, the CDR3 is TGCGCCAGCAGCTCACTAGCGGGAGGGCTGGGTGAGCAGTTCTTC. Translating it yields CASSSLAGGLGEQFF. The V call is TRBV5-1, the J call TRBJ2-1; TRBD2 matches 13 bases. CDR1 is SGHRS and CDR2 is YFSETQ in the germline V gene. This CDR3 region has 15 residues. The V segment lost 3 bases and the J segment 9 bases; nucleotides outside the gene matches: 6.

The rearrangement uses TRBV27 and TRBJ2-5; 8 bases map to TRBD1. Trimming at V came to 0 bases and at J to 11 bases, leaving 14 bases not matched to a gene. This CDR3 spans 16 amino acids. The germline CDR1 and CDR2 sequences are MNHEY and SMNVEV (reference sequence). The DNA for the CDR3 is TGTGCCAGCAGTTTATCGACGACAGGGGTTCGCGATGAGCAGTACTTC. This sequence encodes CASSLSTTGVRDEQYF.

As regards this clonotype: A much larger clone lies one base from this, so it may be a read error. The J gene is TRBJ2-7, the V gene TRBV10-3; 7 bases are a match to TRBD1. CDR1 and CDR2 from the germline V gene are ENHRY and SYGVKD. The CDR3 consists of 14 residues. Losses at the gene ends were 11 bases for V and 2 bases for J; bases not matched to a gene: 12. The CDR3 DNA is TGTGCCGCAGCGAGGGACAGTAGTCCCTACGAGCAGTACTTC. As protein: CAAARDSSPYEQYF.

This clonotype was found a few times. CDR3 residues: CAIKSGGPSTDTQYF. CDR3 in DNA: TGTGCCATCAAGTCTGGCGGTCCTAGCACAGATACGCAGTATTTT. The V and J genes are TRBV10-3 and TRBJ2-3; D gene uncertain. This CDR3 spans 15 amino acids. Trimming removed 7 bases from V and 0 bases from J, with 14 bases in between. CDR1 and CDR2 (germline): ENHRY, SYGVKD.

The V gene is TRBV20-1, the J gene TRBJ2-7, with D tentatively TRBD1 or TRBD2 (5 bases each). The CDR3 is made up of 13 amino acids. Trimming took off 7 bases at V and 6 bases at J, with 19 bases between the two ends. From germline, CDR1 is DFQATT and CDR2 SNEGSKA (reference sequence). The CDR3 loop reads CSVQGPAEGEQYF. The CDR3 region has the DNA TGCAGTGTTCAGGGACCAGCTGAGGGCGAGCAGTACTTC.

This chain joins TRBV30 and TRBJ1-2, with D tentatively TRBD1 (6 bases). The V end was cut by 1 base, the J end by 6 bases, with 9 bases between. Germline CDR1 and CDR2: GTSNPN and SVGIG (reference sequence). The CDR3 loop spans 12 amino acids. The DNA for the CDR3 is TGTGCCTGGAGTGGAGGGGGTAATGGCTACACCTTC. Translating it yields CAWSGGGNGYTF.

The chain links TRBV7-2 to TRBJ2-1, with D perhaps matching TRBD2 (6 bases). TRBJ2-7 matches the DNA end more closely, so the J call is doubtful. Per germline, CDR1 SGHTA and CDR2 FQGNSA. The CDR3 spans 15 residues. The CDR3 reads CASSPGTFSYNEQYF. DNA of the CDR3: TGTGCCAGCAGCCCCGGGACTTTCTCCTACAATGAGCAGTACTTC.

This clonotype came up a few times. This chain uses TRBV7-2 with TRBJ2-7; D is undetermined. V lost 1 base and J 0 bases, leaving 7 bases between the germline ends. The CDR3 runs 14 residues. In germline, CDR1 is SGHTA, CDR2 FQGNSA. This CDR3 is CASSLGKHSYEQYF. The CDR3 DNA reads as TGTGCCAGCAGCTTAGGAAAACACTCCTACGAGCAGTACTTC.

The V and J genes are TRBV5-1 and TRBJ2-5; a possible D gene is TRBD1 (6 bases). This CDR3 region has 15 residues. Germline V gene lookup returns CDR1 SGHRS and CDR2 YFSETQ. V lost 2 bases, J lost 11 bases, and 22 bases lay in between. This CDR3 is CASSFQGGKGNEQYF. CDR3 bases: TGCGCCAGCAGCTTTCAAGGGGGAAAGGGGAATGAGCAGTACTTC.

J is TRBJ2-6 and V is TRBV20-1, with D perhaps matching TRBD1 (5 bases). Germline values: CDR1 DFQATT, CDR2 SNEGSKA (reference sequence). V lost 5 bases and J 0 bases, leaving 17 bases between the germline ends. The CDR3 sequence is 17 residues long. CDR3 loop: CSAEPIRVLSGANVLTF. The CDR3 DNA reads TGCAGTGCTGAACCGATCAGGGTACTCTCTGGGGCCAACGTCCTGACTTTC.

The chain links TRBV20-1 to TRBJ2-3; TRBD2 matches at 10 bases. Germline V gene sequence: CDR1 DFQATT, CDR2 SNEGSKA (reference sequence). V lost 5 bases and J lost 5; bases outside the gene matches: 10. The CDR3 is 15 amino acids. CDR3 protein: CSAPRASGSGDTQYF. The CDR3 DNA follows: TGCAGTGCTCCCCGGGCTAGCGGGAGTGGAGATACGCAGTATTTT.

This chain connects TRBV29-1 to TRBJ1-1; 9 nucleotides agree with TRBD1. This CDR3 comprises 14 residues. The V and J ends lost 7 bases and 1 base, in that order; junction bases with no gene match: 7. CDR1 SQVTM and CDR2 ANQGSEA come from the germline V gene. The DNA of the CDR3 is TGCAGCGGCAACAGGGGGCAAAGGAACACTGAAGCTTTCTTT. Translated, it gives CSGNRGQRNTEAFF.

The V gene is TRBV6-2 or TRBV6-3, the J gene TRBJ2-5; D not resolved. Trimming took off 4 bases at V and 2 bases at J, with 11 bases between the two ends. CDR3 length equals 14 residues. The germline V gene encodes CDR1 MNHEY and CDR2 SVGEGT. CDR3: CASSFRRWQETQYF. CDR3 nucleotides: TGTGCCAGCAGTTTCCGGCGGTGGCAAGAGACCCAGTACTTC.

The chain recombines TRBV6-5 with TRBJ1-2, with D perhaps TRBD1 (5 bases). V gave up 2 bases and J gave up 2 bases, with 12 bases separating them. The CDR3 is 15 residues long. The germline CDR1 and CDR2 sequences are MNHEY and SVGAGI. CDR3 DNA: TGTGCCAGCAGTTACATCGGGGCAGGAAACTATGGCTACACCTTC. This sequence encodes CASSYIGAGNYGYTF.

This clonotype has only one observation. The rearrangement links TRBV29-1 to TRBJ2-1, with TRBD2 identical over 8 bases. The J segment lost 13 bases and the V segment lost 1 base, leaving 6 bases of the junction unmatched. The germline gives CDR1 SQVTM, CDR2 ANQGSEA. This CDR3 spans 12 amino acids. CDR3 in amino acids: CSVEVGRGLQFF. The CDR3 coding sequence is TGCAGCGTTGAAGTCGGGAGGGGACTCCAGTTCTTC.

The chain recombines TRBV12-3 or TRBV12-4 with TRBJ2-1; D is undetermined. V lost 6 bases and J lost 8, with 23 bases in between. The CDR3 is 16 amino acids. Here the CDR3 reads CASSITQAKGGYEQFF. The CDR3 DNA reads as TGTGCCAGCAGCATTACCCAGGCCAAGGGTGGGTATGAGCAGTTCTTC.

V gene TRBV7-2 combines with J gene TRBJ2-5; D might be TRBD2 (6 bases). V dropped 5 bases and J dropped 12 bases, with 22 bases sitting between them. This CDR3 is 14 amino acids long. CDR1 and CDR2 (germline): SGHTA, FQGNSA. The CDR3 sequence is CASSLRLEIPSKYF. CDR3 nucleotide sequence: TGTGCCAGCAGCCTCCGACTAGAAATCCCCTCCAAGTACTTC.

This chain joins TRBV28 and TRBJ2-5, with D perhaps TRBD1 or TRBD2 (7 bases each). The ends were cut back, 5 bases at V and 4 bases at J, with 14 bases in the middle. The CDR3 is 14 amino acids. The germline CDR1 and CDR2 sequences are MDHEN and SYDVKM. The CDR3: CASSPGGDTETQYF. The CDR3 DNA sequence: TGTGCCAGCAGTCCAGGGGGGGATACAGAGACCCAGTACTTC. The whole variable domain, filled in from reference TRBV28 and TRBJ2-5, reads DVKVTQSSRYLVKRTGEKVFLECVQDMDHENMFWYRQDPGLGLRLIYFSYDVKMKEKGDIPEGYSVSREKKERFSLILESASTNQTSMYLCASSPGGDTETQYFGPGTRLLVL.

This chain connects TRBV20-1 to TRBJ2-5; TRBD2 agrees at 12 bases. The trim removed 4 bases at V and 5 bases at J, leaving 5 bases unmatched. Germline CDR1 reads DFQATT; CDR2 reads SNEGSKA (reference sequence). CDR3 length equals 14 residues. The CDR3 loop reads CSATPGTSGETQYF. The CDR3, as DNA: TGCAGTGCTACCCCCGGGACTAGCGGGGAGACCCAGTACTTC.